These T cell receptor beta chains were read from a single sample in a study of regulatory T cells in long-lasting Graves disease. One entry per CDR3 protein, called by TCRdb with MiXCR from the multiplex PCR reads. The sample yields about 450,000 distinct CDR3 sequences, about 20% seen once. Specimen: peripheral blood mononuclear cells (PBMCs), collected when the disease was refractory, from a patient treated with antithyroid drugs. Every receptor here comes from a female donor with Graves disease. Both conserved end residues are part of each CDR3. D genes are given only for firm matches. Expanded clones get a size class; other rows say once, few or many, or leave the size out.

d_gene,len,j_gene,abundance,v_gene,CDR3nt,CDR3aa
TRBD2,14,TRBJ2-7,.,TRBV5-1,TGCGCCAGCAGAGATACTCAGCGGGAAAGCGAGCAGTACTTC,CASRDTQRESEQYF
.,15,TRBJ2-5,many,TRBV28,TGTGCCAGCAGTACAAGGTGGGGGGCGAAGGAGACCCAGTACTTC,CASSTRWGAKETQYF
TRBD2,17,TRBJ2-7,.,TRBV7-2,TGTGCCAGCAGCCCAAATCAAGCGGGAGGAAGCTCCTACGAGCAGTACTTC,CASSPNQAGGSSYEQYF
.,14,TRBJ1-2,.,TRBV7-2,TGTGCCAGCAGCTTATTGGTGGGGATCTATGGCTACACCTTC,CASSLLVGIYGYTF
.,14,TRBJ1-1,many,TRBV12-3/TRBV12-4,TGTGCCAGCAGTTTAGCCCAGGGCGCCACTGAAGCTTTCTTT,CASSLAQGATEAFF
.,15,TRBJ1-1,.,TRBV5-6,TGTGCCAGCAGCTTGGGGCCAGGGATGAACACTGAAGCTTTCTTT,CASSLGPGMNTEAFF
.,14,TRBJ1-1,many,TRBV12-3/TRBV12-4,TGTGCCAGCAGTCGACGGCCTCCGCGGCGTGAAGCTTTCTTT,CASSRRPPRREAFF
.,16,TRBJ2-7,many,TRBV7-9,TGTGCCAGCAGCCAATTCTCAGGGCCCTCATCCTACGAGCAGTACTTC,CASSQFSGPSSYEQYF
.,16,TRBJ2-6,.,TRBV7-7,TGTGCCAGCAGCACCGGACGGAGCTCTGGGGCCAACGTCCTGACTTTC,CASSTGRSSGANVLTF
.,13,TRBJ2-7,few,TRBV6-1,TGTGCCAGCCTACAGAATACACGTTACGAGCAGTACTTC,CASLQNTRYEQYF
.,14,TRBJ2-2,few,TRBV7-3,TGTGCCAGCACCCGAGATGTGGGCACCGGGGAGCTGTTTTTT,CASTRDVGTGELFF
.,18,TRBJ2-7,.,TRBV4-2,TGTGCCAGCAGCCAAGACCATGAAACTACGTATAGCTCCTACGAGCAGTACTTC,CASSQDHETTYSSYEQYF
TRBD1,14,TRBJ2-7,many,TRBV28,TGTGCCAGCAGGGAGACAGGGTTCTCCTACGAGCAGTACTTC,CASRETGFSYEQYF
.,12,TRBJ2-5,.,TRBV24-1,TGTGCCACCAGTGACTTAAAAGAGACCCAGTACTTC,CATSDLKETQYF
.,13,TRBJ2-1,many,TRBV10-3,TGTGCCATCAGTGAGATAGCTATCAATGAGCAGTTCTTC,CAISEIAINEQFF
TRBD2,16,TRBJ2-7,few,TRBV7-9,TGTGCCAGCAGCTCGCGACTAGCGGGAGTAACCTACGAGCAGTACTTC,CASSSRLAGVTYEQYF
TRBD2,15,TRBJ2-1,.,TRBV10-3,TGTGCCATCAGTGAATCCGGGACTAGCATCGATGAGCAGTTCTTC,CAISESGTSIDEQFF
TRBD2,16,TRBJ2-1,.,TRBV3-1,TGTGCCAGCAGCACTCAGCGGGAGGGCCCCTACAATGAGCAGTTCTTC,CASSTQREGPYNEQFF